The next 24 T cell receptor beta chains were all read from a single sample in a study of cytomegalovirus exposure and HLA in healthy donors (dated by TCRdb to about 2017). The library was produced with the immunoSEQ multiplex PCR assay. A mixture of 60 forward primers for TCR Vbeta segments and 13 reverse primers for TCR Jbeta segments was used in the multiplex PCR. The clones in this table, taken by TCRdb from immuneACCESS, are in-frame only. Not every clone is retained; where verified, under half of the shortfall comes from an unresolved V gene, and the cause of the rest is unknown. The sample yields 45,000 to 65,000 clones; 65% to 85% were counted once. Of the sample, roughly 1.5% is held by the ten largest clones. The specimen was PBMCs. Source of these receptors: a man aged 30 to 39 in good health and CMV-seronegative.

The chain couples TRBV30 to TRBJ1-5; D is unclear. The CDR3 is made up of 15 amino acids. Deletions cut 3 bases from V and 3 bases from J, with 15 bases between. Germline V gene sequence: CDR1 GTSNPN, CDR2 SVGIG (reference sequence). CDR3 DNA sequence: TGTGCCTGGAGCGAAGGAGGCACTCCCAATCAGCCCCAGCATTTT. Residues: CAWSEGGTPNQPQHF.

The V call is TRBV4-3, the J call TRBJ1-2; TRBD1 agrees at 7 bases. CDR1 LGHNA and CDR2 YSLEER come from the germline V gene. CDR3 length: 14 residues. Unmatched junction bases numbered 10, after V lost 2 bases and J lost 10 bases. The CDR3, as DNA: TGCGCCAGCAGCCAAAGATATAGGGACAGTTACTACACCTTC. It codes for CASSQRYRDSYYTF.

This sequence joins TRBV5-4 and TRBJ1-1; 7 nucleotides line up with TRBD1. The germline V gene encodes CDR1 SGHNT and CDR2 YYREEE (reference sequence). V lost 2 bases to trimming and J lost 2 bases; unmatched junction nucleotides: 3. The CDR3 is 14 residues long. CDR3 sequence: CASSLGTANTEAFF. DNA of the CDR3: TGTGCCAGCAGCTTAGGGACAGCAAACACTGAAGCTTTCTTT.

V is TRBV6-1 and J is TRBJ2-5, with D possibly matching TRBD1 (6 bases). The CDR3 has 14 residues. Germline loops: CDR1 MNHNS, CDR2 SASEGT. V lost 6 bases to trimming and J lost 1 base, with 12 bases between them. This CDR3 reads CASSHRAPQETQYF. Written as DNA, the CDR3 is TGTGCCAGCAGCCACAGGGCGCCCCAAGAGACCCAGTACTTC.

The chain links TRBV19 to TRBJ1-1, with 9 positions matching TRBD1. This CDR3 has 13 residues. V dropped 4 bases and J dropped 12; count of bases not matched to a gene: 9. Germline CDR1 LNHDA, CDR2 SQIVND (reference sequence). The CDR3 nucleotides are TGTGCCAGTAGTACGGGACAGGGAAGGGGTACTTTCTTT. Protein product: CASSTGQGRGTFF.

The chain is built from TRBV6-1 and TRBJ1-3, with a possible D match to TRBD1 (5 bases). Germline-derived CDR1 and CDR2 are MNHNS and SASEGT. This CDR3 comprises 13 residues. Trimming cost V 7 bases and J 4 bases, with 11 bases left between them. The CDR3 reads CASTGIRGNTIYF. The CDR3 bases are TGTGCCAGCACAGGGATTAGAGGAAACACCATATATTTT.

CDR3 residues: CASSLARGWGYTF. The CDR3 DNA is TGCGCCAGCAGCTTGGCCAGGGGCTGGGGCTACACCTTC. The chain links TRBV5-1 to TRBJ1-2; TRBD1 is a possible D gene (6 bases). Trimming stripped 0 bases from V and 8 bases from J, with 11 bases between. From germline, CDR1 is SGHRS and CDR2 YFSETQ. The length of the CDR3 is 13 residues.

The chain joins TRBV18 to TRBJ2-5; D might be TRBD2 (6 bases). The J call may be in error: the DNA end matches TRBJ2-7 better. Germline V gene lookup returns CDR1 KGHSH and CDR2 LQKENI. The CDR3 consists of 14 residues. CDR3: CASSPILASDEQYF. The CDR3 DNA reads TGTGCCAGCTCACCGATCCTAGCGTCCGACGAGCAGTACTTC.

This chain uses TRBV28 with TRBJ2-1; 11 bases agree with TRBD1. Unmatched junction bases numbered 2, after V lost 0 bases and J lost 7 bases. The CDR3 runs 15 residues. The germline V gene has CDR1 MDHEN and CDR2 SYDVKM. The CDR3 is CASSLWGTGGNEQFF. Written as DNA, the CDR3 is TGTGCCAGCAGTTTATGGGGGACAGGGGGAAATGAGCAGTTCTTC.

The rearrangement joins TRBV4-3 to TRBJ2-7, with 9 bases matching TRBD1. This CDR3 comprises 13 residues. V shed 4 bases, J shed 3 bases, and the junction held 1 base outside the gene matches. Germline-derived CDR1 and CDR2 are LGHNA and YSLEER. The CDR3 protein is CASSRDRDYEQYF. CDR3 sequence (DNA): TGCGCCAGCAGCCGGGACAGGGACTACGAGCAGTACTTC.

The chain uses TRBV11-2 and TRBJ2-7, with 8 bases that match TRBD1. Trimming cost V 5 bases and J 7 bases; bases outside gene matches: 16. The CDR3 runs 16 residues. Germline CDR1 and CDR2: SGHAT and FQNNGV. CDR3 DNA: TGTGCCAGCAGCCAACGAAGGGACAGGACCCACTATGAGCAGTACTTC. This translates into CASSQRRDRTHYEQYF.

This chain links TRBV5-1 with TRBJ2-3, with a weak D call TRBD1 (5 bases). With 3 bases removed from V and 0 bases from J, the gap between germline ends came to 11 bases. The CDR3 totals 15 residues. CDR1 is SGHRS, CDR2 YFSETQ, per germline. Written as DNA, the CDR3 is TGCGCCAGCAGCTACCTGGGGCGGAGCACAGATACGCAGTATTTT. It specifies CASSYLGRSTDTQYF.

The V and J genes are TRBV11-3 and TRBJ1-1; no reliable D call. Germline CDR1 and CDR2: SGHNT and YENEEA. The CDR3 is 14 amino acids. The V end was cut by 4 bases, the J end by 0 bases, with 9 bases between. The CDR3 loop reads CASSYRAMNTEAFF. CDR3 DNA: TGTGCCAGCAGCTACAGAGCCATGAACACTGAAGCTTTCTTT.

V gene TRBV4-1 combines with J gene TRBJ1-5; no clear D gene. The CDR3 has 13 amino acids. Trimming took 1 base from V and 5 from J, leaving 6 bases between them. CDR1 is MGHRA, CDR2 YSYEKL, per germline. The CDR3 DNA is TGCGCCAGCAGCCAAGGAAGCTATCAGCCCCAGCATTTT. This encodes CASSQGSYQPQHF.

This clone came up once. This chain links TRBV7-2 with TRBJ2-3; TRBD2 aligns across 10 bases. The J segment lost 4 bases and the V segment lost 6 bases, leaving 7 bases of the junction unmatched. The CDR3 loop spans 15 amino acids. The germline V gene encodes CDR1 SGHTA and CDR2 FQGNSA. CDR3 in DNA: TGTGCCAGCAGACAAGCGGGAGGGAGGTCAGATACGCAGTATTTT. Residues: CASRQAGGRSDTQYF.

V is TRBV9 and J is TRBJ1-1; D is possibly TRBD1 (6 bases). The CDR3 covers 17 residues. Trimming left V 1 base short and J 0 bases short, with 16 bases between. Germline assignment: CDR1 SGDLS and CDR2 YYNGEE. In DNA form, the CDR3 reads TGTGCCAGCAGCGTATCTAGCGGGGGGCTTATGAACACTGAAGCTTTCTTT. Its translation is CASSVSSGGLMNTEAFF.

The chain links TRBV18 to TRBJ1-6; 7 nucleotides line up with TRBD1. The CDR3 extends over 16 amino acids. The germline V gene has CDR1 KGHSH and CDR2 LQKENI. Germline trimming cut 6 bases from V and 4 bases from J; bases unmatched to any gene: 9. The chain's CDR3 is CASSPGQATYNSPLHF. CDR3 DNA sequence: TGTGCCAGCTCGCCCGGACAGGCTACTTATAATTCACCCCTCCACTTT.

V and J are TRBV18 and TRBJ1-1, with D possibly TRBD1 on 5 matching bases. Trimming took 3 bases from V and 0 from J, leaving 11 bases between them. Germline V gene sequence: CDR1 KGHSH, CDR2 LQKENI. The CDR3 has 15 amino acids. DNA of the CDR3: TGTGCCAGCTCACCTCAGACAGATTTGAACACTGAAGCTTTCTTT. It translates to CASSPQTDLNTEAFF.

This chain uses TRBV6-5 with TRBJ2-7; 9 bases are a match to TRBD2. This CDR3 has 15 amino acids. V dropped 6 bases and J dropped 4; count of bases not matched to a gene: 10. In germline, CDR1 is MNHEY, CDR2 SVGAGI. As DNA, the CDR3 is TGTGCCAGCAGCCTGACCGGGACTAGCCGGTACGAGCAGTACTTC. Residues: CASSLTGTSRYEQYF.

In DNA, the CDR3 is TGCGCCAGCAGCATCGGGACTAGCGGACAAATGGGAAATGAGCAGTTCTTC. It codes for CASSIGTSGQMGNEQFF. The chain has TRBV5-1 and TRBJ2-1; 11 bases align to TRBD2. Germline CDR1 and CDR2: SGHRS and YFSETQ. This CDR3 comprises 17 residues. Unmatched junction bases numbered 13, after V lost 4 bases and J lost 7 bases.

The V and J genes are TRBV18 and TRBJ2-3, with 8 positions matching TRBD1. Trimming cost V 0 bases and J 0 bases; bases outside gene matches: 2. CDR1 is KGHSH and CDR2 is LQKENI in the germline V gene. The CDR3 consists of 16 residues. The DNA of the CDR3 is TGTGCCAGCTCACCACCGAGGACAGGGAGCACAGATACGCAGTATTTT. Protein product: CASSPPRTGSTDTQYF.

The CDR3: CASSFTGTNEKLFF. DNA for the CDR3: TGTGCCAGCAGCTTTACAGGGACTAATGAAAAACTGTTTTTT. The chain recombines TRBV5-5 with TRBJ1-4; D may be TRBD1 (6 bases). This CDR3 comprises 14 residues. Germline values: CDR1 SGHKS, CDR2 YYEKEE (reference sequence). V lost 2 bases, J lost 2 bases, and 7 bases lay in between.

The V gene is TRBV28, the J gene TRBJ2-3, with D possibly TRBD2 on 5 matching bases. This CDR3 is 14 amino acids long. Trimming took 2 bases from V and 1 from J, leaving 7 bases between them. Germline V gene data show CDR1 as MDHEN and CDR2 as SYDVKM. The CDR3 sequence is CASSLIGGTDTQYF. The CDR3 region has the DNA TGTGCCAGCAGTTTAATCGGGGGCACAGATACGCAGTATTTT.

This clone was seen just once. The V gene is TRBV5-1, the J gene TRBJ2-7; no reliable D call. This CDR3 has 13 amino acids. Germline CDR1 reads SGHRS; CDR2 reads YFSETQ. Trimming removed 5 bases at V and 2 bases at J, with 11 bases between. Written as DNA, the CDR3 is TGCGCCAGCAGGGAAGATCGGGCCTACGAGCAGTACTTC. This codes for CASREDRAYEQYF.